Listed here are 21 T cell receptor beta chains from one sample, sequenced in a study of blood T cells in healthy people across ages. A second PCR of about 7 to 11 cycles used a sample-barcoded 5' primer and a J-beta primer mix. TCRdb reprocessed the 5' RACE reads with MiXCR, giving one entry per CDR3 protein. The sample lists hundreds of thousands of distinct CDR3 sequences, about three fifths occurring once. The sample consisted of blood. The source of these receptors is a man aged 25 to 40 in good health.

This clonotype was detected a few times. CDR3 in DNA: TGCAGCGTCTCTAGCGCCTCTGGGGCCAACGTCCTGACTTTC. Amino acid sequence: CSVSSASGANVLTF. The rearrangement links TRBV29-1 to TRBJ2-6, with D perhaps matching TRBD2 (6 bases). The CDR3 runs to 14 residues. Germline V gene data show CDR1 as SQVTM and CDR2 as ANQGSEA. V lost 6 bases, J lost 0 bases, and 9 bases lay in between.

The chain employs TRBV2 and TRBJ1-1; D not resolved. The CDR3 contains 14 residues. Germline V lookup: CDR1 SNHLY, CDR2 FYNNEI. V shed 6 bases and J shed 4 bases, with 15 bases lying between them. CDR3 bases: TGTGCCAGCAGCCTGGACTCCGGGAGCACTGAAGCTTTCTTT. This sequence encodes CASSLDSGSTEAFF. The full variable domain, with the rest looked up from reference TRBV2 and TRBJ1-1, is EPEVTQTPSHQVTQMGQEVILRCVPISNHLYFYWYRQILGQKVEFLVSFYNNEISEKSEIFDDQFSVERPDGSNFTLKIRSTKLEDSAMYFCASSLDSGSTEAFFGQGTRLTVV.

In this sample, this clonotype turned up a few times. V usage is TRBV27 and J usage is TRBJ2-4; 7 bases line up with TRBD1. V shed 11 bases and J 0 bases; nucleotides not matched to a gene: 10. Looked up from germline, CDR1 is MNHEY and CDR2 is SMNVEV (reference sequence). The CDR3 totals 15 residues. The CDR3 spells CAVIGTVLAKNIQYF. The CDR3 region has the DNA TGTGCCGTAATCGGGACAGTTCTAGCCAAAAACATTCAGTACTTC.

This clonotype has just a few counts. CDR3 loop: CSARPAPRKETQYF. CDR3 bases: TGCAGTGCTAGACCGGCACCTAGGAAAGAGACCCAGTACTTC. This chain links TRBV20-1 with TRBJ2-5; D is undetermined. The CDR3 contains 14 residues. Germline V gene lookup returns CDR1 DFQATT and CDR2 SNEGSKA (reference sequence). V lost 2 bases and J lost 3, with 13 bases in between.

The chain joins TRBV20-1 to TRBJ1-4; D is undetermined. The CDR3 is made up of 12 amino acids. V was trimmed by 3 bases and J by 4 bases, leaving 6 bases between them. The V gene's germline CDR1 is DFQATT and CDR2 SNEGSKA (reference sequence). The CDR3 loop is CSARDFNEKLFF. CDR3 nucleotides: TGCAGTGCTAGGGACTTTAATGAAAAACTGTTTTTT.

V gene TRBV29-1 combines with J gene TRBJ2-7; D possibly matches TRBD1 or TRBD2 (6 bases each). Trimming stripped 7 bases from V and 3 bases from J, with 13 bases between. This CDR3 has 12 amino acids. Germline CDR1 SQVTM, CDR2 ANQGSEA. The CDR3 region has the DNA TGCAGCGCCCGGGGGCAGCTCTACGAGCAGTACTTC. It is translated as CSARGQLYEQYF.

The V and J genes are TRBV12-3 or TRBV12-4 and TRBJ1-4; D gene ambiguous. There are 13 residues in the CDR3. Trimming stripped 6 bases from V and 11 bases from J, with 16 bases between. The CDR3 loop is CASRPDIYDKLFF. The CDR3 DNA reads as TGTGCCAGCAGACCCGACATTTACGACAAACTGTTTTTT.

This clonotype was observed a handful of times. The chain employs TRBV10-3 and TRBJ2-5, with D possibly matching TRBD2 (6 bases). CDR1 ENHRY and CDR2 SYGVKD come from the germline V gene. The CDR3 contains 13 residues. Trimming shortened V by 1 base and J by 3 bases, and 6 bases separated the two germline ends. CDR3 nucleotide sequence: TGTGCCATCAGTGAGTGGGGGGAAGAGACCCAGTACTTC. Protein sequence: CAISEWGEETQYF.

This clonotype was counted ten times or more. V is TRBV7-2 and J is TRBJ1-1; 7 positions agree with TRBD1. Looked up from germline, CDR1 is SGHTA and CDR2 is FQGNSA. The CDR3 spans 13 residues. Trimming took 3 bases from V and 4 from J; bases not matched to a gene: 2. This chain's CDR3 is CASSFGTATEAFF. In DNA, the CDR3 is TGTGCCAGCAGCTTTGGGACAGCCACTGAAGCTTTCTTT. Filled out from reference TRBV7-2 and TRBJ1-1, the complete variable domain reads GAGVSQSPSNKVTEKGKDVELRCDPISGHTALYWYRQSLGQGLEFLIYFQGNSAPDKSGLPSDRFSAERTGGSVSTLTIQRTQQEDSAVYLCASSFGTATEAFFGQGTRLTVV.

CDR3 protein: CASSLWEGWHQTDTQYF. CDR3 in DNA: TGTGCCAGCAGCTTATGGGAGGGGTGGCATCAGACAGATACGCAGTATTTT. The chain is built from TRBV7-8 and TRBJ2-3; TRBD2 aligns across 7 bases. V gave up 2 bases and J gave up 3 bases; unmatched junction bases: 11. The CDR3 consists of 17 residues. Per germline, CDR1 SGHVS and CDR2 FQNEAQ.

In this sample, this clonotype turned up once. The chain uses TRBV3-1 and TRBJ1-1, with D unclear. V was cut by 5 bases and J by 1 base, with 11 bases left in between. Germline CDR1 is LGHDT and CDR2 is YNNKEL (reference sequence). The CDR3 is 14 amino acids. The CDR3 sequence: CASSSLGANTEAFF. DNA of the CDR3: TGTGCCAGCAGCTCCCTGGGAGCGAACACTGAAGCTTTCTTT.

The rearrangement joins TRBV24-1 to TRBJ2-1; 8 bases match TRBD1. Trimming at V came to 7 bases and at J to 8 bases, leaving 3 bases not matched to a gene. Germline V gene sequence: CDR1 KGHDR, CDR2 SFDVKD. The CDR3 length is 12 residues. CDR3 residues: CATSAGGDEQFF. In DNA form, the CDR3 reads TGTGCCACCAGCGCAGGGGGCGATGAGCAGTTCTTC.

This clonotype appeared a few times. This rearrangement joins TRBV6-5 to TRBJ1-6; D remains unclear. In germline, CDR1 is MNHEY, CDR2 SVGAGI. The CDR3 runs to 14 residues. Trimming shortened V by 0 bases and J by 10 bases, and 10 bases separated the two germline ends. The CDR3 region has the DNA TGTGCCAGCAGTTACTCGTTTAGTAACTCACCCCTCCACTTT. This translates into CASSYSFSNSPLHF.

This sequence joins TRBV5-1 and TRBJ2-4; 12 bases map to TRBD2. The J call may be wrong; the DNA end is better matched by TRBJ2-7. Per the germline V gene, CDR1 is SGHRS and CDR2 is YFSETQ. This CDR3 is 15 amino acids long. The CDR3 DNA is TGCGCCAGCAGGATGACTAGCGGGAGCTCTTACGAGCAGTACTTC. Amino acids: CASRMTSGSSYEQYF.

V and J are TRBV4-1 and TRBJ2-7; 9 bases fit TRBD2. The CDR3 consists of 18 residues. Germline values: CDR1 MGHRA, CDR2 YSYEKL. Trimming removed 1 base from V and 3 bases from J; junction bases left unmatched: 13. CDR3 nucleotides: TGCGCCAGCAGCCAAGGACGTGTTAGGCGGGGGGGTAACTACGAGCAGTACTTC. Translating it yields CASSQGRVRRGGNYEQYF.

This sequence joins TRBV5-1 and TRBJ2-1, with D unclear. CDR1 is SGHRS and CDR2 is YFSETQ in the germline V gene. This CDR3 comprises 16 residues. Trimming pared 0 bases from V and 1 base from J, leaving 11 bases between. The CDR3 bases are TGCGCCAGCAGCTTGGATGGCGCCGTATCCTACAATGAGCAGTTCTTC. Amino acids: CASSLDGAVSYNEQFF. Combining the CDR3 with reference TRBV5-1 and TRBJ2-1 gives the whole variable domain KAGVTQTPRYLIKTRGQQVTLSCSPISGHRSVSWYQQTPGQGLQFLFEYFSETQRNKGNFPGRFSGRQFSNSRSEMNVSTLELGDSALYLCASSLDGAVSYNEQFFGPGTRLTVL.

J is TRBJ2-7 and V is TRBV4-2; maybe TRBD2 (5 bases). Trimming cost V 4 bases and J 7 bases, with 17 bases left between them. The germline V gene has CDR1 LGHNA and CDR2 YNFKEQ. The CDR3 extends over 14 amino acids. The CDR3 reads CASSLSGGSDEQYF. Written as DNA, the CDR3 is TGTGCCAGCAGCCTCAGCGGCGGTAGCGATGAGCAGTACTTC.

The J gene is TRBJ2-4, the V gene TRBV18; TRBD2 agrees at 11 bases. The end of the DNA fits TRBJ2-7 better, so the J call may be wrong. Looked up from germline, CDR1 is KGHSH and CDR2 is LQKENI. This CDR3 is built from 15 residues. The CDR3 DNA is TGTGCCAGCTCACCACCGACACTAGCGGGAGACGAGCAGTACTTC. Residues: CASSPPTLAGDEQYF.

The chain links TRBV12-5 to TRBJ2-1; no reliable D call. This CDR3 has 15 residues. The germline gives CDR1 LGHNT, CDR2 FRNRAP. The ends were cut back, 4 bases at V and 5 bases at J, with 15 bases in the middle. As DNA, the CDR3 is TGTGCTAGTGGTTCGGACGGAAGCCCCAACAATGAGCAGTTCTTC. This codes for CASGSDGSPNNEQFF. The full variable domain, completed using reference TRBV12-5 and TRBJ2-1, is DARVTQTPRHKVTEMGQEVTMRCQPILGHNTVFWYRQTMMQGLELLAYFRNRAPLDDSGMPKDRFSAEMPDATLATLKIQPSEPRDSAVYFCASGSDGSPNNEQFFGPGTRLTVL.

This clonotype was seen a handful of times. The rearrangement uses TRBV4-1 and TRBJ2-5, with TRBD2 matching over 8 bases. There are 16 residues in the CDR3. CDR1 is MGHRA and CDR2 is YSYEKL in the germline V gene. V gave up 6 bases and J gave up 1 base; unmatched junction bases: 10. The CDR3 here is CASSPHLAGGQETQYF. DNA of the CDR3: TGCGCCAGCAGTCCCCACCTTGCGGGGGGCCAAGAGACCCAGTACTTC.

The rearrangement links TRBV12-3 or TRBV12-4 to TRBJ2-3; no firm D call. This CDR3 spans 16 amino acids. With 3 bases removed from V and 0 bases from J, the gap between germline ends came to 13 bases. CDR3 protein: CASSFEYRVSTDTQYF. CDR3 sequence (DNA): TGTGCCAGCAGTTTTGAGTACAGAGTAAGCACAGATACGCAGTATTTT.